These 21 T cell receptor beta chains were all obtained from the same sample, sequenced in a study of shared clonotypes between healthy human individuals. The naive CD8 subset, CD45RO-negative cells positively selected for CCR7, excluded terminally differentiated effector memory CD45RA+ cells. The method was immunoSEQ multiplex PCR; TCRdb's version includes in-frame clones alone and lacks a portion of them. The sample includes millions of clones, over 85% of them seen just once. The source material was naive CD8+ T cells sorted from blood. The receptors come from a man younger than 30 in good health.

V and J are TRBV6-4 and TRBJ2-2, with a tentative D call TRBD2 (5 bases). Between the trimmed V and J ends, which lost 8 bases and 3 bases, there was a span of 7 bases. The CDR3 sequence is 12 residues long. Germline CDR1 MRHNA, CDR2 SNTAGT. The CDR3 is CASEGDTGELFF. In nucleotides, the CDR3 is TGTGCCAGCGAGGGTGACACCGGGGAGCTGTTTTTT.

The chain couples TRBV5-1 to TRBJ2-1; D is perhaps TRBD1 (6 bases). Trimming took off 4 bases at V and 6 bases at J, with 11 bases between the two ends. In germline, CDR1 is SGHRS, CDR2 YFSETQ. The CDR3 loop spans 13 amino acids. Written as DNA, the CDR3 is TGCGCCAGCAGCGCTTACAGGGTCAATGAGCAGTTCTTC. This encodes CASSAYRVNEQFF. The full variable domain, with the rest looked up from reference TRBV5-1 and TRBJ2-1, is KAGVTQTPRYLIKTRGQQVTLSCSPISGHRSVSWYQQTPGQGLQFLFEYFSETQRNKGNFPGRFSGRQFSNSRSEMNVSTLELGDSALYLCASSAYRVNEQFFGPGTRLTVL.

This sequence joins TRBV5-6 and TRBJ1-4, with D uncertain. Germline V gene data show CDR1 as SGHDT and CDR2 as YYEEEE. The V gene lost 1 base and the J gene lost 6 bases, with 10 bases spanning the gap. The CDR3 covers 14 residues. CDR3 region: CASSLRAWDEKLFF. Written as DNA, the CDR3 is TGTGCCAGCAGCTTGAGGGCGTGGGATGAAAAACTGTTTTTT.

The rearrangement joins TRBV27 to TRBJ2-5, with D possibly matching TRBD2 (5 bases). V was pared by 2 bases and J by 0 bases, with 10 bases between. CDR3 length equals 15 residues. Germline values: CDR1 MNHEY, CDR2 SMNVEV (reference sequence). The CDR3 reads CASSLRGYNQETQYF. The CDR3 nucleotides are TGTGCCAGCAGTTTACGAGGGTATAACCAAGAGACCCAGTACTTC.

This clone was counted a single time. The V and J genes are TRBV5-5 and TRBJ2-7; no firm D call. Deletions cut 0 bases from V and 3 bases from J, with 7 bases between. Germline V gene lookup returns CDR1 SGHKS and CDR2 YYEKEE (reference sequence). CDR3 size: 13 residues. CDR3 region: CASSLALVYEQYF. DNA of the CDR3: TGTGCCAGCAGCTTGGCCCTGGTCTACGAGCAGTACTTC.

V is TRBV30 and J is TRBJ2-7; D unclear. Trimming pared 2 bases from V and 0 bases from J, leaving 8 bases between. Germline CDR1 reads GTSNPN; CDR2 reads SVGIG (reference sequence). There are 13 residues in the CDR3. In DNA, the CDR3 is TGTGCCTGGAGTCATGATTCCTCCTACGAGCAGTACTTC. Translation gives CAWSHDSSYEQYF. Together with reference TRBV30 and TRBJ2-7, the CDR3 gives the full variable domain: SQTIHQWPATLVQPVGSPLSLECTVEGTSNPNLYWYRQAAGRGLQLLFYSVGIGQISSEVPQNLSASRPQDRQFILSSKKLLLSDSGFYLCAWSHDSSYEQYFGPGTRLTVT.

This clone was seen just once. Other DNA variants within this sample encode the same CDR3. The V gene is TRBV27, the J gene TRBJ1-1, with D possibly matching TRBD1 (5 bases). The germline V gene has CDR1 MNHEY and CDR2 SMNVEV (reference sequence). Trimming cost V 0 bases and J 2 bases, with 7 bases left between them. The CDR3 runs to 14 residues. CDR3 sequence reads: CASSLSGANTEAFF. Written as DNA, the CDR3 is TGTGCCAGCAGTTTATCCGGGGCTAACACTGAAGCTTTCTTT.

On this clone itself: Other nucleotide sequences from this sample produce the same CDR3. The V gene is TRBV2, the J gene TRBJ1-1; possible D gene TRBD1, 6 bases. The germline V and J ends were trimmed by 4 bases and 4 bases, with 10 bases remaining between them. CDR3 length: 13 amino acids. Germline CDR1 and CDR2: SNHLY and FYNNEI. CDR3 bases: TGTGCCAGCAGTGTACAGGGAGGCACTGAAGCTTTCTTT. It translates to CASSVQGGTEAFF.

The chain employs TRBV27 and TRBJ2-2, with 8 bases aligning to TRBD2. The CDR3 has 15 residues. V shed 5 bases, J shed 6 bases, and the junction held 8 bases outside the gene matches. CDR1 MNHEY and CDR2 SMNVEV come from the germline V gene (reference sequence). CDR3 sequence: CASSPPGLAPGELFF. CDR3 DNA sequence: TGTGCCAGCAGTCCCCCCGGACTAGCCCCCGGGGAGCTGTTTTTT.

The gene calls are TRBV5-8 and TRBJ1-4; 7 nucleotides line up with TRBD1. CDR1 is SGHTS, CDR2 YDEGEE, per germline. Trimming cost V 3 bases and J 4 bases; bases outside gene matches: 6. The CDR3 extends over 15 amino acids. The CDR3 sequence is CASSWGQSLNEKLFF. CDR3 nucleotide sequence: TGTGCCAGCAGCTGGGGACAGAGCCTTAATGAAAAACTGTTTTTT.

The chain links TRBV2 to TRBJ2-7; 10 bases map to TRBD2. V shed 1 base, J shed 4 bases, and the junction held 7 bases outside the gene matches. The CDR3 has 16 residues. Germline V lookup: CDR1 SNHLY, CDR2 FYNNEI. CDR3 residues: CASSEGEREGFYEQYF. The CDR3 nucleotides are TGTGCCAGCAGTGAAGGGGAGCGGGAGGGGTTTTACGAGCAGTACTTC.

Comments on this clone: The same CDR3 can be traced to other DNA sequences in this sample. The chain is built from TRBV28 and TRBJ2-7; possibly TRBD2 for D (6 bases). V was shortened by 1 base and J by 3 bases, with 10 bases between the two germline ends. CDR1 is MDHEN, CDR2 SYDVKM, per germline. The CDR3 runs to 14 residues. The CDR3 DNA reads TGTGCCAGCAGTTTATTCGGGGGTAGCTACGAGCAGTACTTC. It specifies CASSLFGGSYEQYF.

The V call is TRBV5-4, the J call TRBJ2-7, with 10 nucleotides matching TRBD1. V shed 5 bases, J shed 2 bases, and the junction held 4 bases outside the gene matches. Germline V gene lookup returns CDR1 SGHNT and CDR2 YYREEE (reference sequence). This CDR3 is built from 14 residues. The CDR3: CASRVTGGPYEQYF. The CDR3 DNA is TGTGCCAGCAGGGTGACAGGGGGCCCCTACGAGCAGTACTTC.

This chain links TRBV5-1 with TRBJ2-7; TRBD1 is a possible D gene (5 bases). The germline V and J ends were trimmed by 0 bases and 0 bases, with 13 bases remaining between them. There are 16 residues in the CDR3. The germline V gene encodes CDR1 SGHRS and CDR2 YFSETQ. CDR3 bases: TGCGCCAGCAGCTTGGAGGGGCTAGTTAGCTCCTACGAGCAGTACTTC. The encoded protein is CASSLEGLVSSYEQYF.

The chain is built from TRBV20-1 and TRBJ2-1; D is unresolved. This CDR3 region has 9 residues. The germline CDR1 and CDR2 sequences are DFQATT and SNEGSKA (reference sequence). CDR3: CSYHDEQFF. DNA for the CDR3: TGCAGCTACCATGATGAGCAGTTCTTC.

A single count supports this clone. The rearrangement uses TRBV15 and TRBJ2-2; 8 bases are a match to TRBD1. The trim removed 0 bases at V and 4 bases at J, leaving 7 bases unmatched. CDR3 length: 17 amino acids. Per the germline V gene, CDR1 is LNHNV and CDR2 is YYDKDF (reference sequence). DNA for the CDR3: TGTGCCACCAGCAGAGATCCAGGGGGCGTTGGCACCGGGGAGCTGTTTTTT. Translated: CATSRDPGGVGTGELFF.

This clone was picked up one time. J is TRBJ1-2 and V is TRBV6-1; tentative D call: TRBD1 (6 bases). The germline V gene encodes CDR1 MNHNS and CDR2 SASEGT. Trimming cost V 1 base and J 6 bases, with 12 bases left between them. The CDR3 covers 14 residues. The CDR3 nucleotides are TGTGCCAGCAGTGAAGTACAGGGTGCGGATGGCTACACCTTC. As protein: CASSEVQGADGYTF.

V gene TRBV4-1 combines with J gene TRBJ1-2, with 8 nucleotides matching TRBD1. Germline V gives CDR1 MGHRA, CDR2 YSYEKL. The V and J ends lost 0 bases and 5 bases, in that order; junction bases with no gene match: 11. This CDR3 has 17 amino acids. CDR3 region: CASSQDLLTGEWYGYTF. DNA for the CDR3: TGCGCCAGCAGCCAAGATCTTCTGACAGGGGAATGGTATGGCTACACCTTC.

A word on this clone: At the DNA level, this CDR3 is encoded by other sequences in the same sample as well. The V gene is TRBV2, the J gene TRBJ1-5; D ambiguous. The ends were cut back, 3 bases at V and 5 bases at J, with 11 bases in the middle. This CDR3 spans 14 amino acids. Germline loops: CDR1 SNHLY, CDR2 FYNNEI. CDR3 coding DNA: TGTGCCAGCAGTGACGGGCAAGGTTATCAGCCCCAGCATTTT. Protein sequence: CASSDGQGYQPQHF. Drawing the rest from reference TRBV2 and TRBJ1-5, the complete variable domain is EPEVTQTPSHQVTQMGQEVILRCVPISNHLYFYWYRQILGQKVEFLVSFYNNEISEKSEIFDDQFSVERPDGSNFTLKIRSTKLEDSAMYFCASSDGQGYQPQHFGDGTRLSIL.

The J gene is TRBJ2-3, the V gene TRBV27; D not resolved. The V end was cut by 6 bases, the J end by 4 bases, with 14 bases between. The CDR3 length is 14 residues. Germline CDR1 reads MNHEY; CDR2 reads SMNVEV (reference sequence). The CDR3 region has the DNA TGTGCCAGCAGGGACCAAGTCCCCTCAGATACGCAGTATTTT. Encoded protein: CASRDQVPSDTQYF.

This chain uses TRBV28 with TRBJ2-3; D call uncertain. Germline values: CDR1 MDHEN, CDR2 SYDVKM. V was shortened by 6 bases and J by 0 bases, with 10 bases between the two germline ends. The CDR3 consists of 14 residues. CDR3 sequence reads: CASSWDSSTDTQYF. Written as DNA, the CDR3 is TGTGCCAGCAGCTGGGATTCTAGCACAGATACGCAGTATTTT.